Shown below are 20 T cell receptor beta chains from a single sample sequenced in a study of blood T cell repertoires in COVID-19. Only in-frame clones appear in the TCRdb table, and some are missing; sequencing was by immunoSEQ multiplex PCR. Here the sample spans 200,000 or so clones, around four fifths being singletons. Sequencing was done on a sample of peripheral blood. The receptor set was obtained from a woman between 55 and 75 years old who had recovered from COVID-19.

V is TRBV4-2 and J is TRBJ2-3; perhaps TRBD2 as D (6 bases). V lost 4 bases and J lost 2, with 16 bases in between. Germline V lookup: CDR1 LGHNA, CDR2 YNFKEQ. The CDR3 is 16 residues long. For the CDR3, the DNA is TGTGCCAGCAGCCTCCCGGGTAGCGGCTACACAGATACGCAGTATTTT. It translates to CASSLPGSGYTDTQYF.

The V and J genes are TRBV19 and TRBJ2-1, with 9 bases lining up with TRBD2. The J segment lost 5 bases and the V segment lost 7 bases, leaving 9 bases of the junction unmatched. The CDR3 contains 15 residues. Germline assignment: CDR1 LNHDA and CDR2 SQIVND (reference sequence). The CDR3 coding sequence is TGTGCCAGTAAGGCTTGGACTAGCGAGAACAATGAGCAGTTCTTC. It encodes CASKAWTSENNEQFF.

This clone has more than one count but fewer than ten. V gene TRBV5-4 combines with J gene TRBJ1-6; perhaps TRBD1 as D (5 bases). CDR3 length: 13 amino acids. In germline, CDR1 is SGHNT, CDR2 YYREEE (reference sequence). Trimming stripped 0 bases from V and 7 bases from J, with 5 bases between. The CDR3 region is CASSLEGNSPLHF. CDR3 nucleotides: TGTGCCAGCAGCTTGGAGGGGAATTCACCCCTCCACTTT.

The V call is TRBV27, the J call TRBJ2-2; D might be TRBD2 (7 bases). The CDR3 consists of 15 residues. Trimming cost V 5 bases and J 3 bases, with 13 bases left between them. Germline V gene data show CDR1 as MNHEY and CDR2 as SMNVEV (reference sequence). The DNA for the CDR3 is TGTGCCAGCAGTCTGGCGGGGGCCTACACCGGGGAGCTGTTTTTT. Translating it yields CASSLAGAYTGELFF.

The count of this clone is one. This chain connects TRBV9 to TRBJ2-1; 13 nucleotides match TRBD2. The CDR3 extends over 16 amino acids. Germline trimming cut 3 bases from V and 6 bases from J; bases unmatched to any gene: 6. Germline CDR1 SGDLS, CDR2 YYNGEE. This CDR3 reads CASSALLAGGLNEQFF. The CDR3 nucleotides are TGTGCCAGCAGCGCTTTACTAGCGGGGGGGCTCAATGAGCAGTTCTTC.

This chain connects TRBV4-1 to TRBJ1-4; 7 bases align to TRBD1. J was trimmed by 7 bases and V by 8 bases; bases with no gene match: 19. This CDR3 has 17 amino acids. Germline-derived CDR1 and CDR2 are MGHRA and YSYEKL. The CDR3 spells CASLSGAKGGQSEKLFF. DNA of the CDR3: TGCGCCAGCCTTTCAGGGGCAAAAGGGGGCCAGAGTGAAAAACTGTTTTTT.

CDR3 DNA: TGTGCCAGCAGCTTTTGGCAACAAGAGACCCAGTACTTC. Translated: CASSFWQQETQYF. The chain combines TRBV5-6 with TRBJ2-5, with D unclear. Trimming cost V 2 bases and J 2 bases, with 7 bases left between them. The germline V gene encodes CDR1 SGHDT and CDR2 YYEEEE. This CDR3 region has 13 residues.

The CDR3 loop reads CASSFPGKETQYF. CDR3 DNA: TGTGCCAGCAGCTTTCCGGGGAAGGAGACCCAGTACTTC. The chain combines TRBV7-9 with TRBJ2-5; D possibly corresponds to TRBD2 (5 bases). Germline values: CDR1 SEHNR, CDR2 FQNEAQ (reference sequence). The germline V and J ends were trimmed by 3 bases and 5 bases, with 10 bases remaining between them. This CDR3 comprises 13 residues.

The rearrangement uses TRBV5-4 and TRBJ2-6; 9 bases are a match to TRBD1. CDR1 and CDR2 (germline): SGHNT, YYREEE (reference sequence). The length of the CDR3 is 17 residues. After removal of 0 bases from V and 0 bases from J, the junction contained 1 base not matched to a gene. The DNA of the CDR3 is TGTGCCAGCAGCTTGGGGACAGGGGTCTCTGGGGCCAACGTCCTGACTTTC. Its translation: CASSLGTGVSGANVLTF. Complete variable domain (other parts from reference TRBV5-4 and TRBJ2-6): ETGVTQSPTHLIKTRGQQVTLRCSSQSGHNTVSWYQQALGQGPQFIFQYYREEENGRGNFPPRFSGLQFPNYSSELNVNALELDDSALYLCASSLGTGVSGANVLTFGAGSRLTVL.

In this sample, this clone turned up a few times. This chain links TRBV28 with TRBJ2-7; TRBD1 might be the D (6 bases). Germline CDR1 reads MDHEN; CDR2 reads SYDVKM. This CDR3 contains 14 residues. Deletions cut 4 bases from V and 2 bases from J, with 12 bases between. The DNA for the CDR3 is TGTGCCAGCAGTTCAGGGGCGGCGGCCTACGAGCAGTACTTC. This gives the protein CASSSGAAAYEQYF.

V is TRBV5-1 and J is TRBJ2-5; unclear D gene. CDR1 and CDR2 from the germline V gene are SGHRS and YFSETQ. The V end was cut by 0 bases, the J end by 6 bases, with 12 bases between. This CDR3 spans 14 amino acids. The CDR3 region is CASSLETLLKTQYF. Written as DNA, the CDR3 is TGCGCCAGCAGCTTGGAGACACTCCTGAAGACCCAGTACTTC.

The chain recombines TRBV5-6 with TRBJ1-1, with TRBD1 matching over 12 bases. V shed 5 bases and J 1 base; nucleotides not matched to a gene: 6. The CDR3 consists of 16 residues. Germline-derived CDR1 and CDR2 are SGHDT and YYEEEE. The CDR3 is CASSPRDRGPNTEAFF. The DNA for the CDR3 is TGTGCCAGCAGTCCCCGGGACAGGGGGCCGAACACTGAAGCTTTCTTT.

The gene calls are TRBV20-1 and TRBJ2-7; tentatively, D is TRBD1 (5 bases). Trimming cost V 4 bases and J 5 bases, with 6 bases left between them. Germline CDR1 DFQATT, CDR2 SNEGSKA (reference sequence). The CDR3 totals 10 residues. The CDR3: CSATGNEQYF. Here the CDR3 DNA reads TGCAGTGCTACAGGGAACGAGCAGTACTTC.

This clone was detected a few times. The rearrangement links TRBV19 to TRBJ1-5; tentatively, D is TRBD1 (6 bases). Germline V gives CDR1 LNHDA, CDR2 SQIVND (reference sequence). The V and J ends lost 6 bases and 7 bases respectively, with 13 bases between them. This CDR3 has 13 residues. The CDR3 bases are TGTGCCAGTAGGGCTAGGGGGGGACAGCCCCAGCATTTT. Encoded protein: CASRARGGQPQHF.

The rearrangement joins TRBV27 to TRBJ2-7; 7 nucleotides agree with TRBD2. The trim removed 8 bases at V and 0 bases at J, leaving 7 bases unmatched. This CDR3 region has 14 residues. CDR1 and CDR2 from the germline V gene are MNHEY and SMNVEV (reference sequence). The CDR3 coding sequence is TGTGCCAGCCTACCCAGCGGGGCCTCCTACGAGCAGTACTTC. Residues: CASLPSGASYEQYF.

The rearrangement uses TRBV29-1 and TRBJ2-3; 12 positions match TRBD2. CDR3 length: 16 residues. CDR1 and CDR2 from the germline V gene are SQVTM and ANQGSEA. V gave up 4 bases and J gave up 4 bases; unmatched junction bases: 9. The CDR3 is CSVVPSGGAGADTQYF. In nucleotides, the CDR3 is TGCAGCGTTGTCCCTAGCGGGGGGGCCGGGGCAGATACGCAGTATTTT.

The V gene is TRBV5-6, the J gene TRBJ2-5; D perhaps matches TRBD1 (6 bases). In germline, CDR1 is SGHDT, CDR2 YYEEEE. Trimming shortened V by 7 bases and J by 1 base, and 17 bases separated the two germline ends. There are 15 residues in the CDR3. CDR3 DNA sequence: TGTGCCAGCTCATTGCTAGGGACAACCCAAGAGACCCAGTACTTC. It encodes CASSLLGTTQETQYF. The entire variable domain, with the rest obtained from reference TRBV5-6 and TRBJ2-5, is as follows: DAGVTQSPTHLIKTRGQQVTLRCSPKSGHDTVSWYQQALGQGPQFIFQYYEEEERQRGNFPDRFSGHQFPNYSSELNVNALLLGDSALYLCASSLLGTTQETQYFGPGTRLLVL.

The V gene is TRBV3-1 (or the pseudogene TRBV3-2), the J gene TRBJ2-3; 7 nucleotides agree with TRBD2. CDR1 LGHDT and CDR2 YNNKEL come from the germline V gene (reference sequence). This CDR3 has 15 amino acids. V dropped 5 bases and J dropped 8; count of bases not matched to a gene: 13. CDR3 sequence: CASSSRTSLGVTQYF. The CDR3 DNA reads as TGTGCCAGCAGCAGCAGGACTAGTCTAGGAGTTACGCAGTATTTT.

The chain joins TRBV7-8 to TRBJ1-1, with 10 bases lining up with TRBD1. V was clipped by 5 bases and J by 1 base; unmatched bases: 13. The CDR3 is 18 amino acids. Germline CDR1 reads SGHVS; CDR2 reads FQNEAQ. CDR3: CASSKAYLGTGENTEAFF. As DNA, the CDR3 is TGTGCCAGCAGCAAAGCGTACCTTGGGACAGGGGAGAACACTGAAGCTTTCTTT.

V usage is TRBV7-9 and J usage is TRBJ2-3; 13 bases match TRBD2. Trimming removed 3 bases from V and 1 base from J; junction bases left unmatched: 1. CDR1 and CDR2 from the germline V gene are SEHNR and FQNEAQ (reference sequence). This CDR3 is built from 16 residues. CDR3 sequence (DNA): TGTGCCAGCAGCTTCGGACTAGCGGGGGGCACAGATACGCAGTATTTT. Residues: CASSFGLAGGTDTQYF.